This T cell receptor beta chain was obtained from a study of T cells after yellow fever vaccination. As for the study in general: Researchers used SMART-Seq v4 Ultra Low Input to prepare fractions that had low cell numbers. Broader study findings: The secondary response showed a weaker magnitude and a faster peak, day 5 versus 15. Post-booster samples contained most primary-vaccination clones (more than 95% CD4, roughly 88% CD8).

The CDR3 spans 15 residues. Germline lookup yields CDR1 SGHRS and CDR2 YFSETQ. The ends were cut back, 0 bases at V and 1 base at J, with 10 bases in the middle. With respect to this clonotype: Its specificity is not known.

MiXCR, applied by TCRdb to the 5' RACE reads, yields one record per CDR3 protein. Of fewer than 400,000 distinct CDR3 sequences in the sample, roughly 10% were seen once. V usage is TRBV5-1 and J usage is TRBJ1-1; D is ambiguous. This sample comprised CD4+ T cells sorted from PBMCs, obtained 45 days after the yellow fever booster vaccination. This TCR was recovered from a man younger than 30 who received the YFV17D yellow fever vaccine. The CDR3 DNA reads TGCGCCAGCAGCTTGGACCGGCCAGAGAACACTGAAGCTTTCTTT. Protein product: CASSLDRPENTEAFF. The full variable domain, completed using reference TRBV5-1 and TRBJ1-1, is KAGVTQTPRYLIKTRGQQVTLSCSPISGHRSVSWYQQTPGQGLQFLFEYFSETQRNKGNFPGRFSGRQFSNSRSEMNVSTLELGDSALYLCASSLDRPENTEAFFGQGTRLTVV.